This TCR beta chain originates from a study of blood T cell repertoires in COVID-19. Study in general: Both acute and convalescent COVID-19 samples were obtained from the United States, Italy and Spain. From T cells, B-cell-depleted T cells, or PBMCs came the material, which was cDNA or gDNA.

The ends were cut back, 0 bases at V and 6 bases at J, with 18 bases in the middle. Looked up from germline, CDR1 is SGDLS and CDR2 is YYNGEE. This CDR3 has 16 amino acids. Authors' methods: Amplification from reference gene primers served as the basis for estimated nucleated cell counts. TCRdb's copy holds only in-frame clones and misses some; the assay was immunoSEQ multiplex PCR. The DNA was the basis for D and trimming; V, J and clone size are from that table. The repertoire holds approximately 120,000 clones, with approximately 90% as singletons. The chain combines TRBV9 with TRBJ1-2; D possibly corresponds to TRBD1 (5 bases). The sample was peripheral blood. This sequence was found in a human donor with acute or convalescent COVID-19. The donor label of this sample is uncertain. CDR3 DNA: TGTGCCAGCAGCGTAGGGTTAGAGATAAGGGGCGATGGCTACACCTTC. This translates into CASSVGLEIRGDGYTF.